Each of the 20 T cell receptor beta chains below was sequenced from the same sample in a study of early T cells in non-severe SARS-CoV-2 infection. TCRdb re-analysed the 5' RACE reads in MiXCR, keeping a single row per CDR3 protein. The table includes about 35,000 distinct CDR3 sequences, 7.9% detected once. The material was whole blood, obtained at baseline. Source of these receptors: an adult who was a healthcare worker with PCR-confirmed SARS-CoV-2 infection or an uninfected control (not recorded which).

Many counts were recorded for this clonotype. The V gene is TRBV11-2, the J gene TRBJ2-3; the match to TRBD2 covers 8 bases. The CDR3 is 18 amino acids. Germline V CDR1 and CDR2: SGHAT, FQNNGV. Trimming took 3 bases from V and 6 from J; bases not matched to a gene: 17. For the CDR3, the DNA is TGTGCCAGCAGCTTTAGTGCCCTTCTCGCGGGGGGAATGGATACGCAGTATTTT. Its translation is CASSFSALLAGGMDTQYF.

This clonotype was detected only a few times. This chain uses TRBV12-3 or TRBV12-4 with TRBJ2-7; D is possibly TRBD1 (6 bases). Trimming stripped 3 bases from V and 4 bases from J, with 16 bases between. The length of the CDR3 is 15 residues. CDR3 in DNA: TGTGCCAGCAGTTTTGGTCGACAGGACTTTTACGAGCAGTACTTC. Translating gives CASSFGRQDFYEQYF.

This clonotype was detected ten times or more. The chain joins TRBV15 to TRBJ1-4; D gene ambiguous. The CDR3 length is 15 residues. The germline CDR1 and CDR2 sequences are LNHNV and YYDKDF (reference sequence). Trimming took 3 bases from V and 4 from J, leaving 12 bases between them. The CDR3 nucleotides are TGTGCCACCAGCAGTCCCATCGGGCTTAATGAAAAACTGTTTTTT. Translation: CATSSPIGLNEKLFF.

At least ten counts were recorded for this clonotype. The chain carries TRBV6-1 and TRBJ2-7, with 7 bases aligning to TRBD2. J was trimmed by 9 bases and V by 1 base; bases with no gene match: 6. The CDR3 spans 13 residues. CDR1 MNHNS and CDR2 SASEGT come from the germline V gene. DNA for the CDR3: TGTGCCAGCAGTGAAGGCCTAGCGGTAAGGCAGTACTTC. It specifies CASSEGLAVRQYF.

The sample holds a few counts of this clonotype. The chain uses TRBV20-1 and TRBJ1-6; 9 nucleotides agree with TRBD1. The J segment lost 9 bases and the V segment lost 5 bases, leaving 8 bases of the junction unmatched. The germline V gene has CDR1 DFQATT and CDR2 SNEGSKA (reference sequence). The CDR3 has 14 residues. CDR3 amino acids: CSASRDREASPLHF. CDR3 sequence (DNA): TGCAGTGCTTCTCGGGACAGGGAGGCTTCACCCCTCCACTTT.

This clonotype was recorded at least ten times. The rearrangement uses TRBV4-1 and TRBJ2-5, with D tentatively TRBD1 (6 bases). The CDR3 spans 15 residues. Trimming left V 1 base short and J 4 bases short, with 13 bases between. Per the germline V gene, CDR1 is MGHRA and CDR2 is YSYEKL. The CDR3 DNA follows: TGCGCCAGCAGCCAAGGAGGGGGAACTCGAGAGACCCAGTACTTC. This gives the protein CASSQGGGTRETQYF.

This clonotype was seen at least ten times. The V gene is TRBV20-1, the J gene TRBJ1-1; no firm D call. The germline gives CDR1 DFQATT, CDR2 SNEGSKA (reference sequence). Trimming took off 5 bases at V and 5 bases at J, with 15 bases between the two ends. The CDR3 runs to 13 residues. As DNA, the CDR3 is TGCAGTGCTGCTTGGACTTCCCGTACTGAAGCTTTCTTT. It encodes CSAAWTSRTEAFF.

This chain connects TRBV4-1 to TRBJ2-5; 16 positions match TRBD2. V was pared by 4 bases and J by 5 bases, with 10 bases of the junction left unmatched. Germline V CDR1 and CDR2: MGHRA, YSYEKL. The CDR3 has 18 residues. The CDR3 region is CASSLTGTSGGAEETQYF. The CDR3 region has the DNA TGCGCCAGCAGCCTCACCGGGACTAGCGGGGGGGCAGAGGAGACCCAGTACTTC.

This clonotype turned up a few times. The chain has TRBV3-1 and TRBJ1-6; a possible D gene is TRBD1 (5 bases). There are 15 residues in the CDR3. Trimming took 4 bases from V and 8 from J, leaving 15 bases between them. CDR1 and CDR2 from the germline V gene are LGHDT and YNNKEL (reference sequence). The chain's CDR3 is CASSRKGTEYSPLHF. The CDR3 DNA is TGTGCCAGCAGCCGAAAAGGGACGGAATATTCACCCCTCCACTTT.

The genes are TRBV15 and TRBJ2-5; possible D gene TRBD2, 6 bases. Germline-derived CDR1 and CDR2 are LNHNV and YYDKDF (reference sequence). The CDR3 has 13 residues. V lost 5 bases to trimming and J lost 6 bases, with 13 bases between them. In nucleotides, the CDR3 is TGTGCCACCAGCCCCCTGGAGGGGCAGACCCAGTACTTC. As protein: CATSPLEGQTQYF.

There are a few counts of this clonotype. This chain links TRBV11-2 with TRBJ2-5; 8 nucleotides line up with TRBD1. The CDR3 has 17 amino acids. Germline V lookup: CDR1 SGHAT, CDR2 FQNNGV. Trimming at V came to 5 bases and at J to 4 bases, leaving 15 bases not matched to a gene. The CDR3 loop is CASSLLYPGGLSETQYF. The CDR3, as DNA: TGTGCCAGCAGCCTCTTGTACCCAGGGGGCTTGTCAGAGACCCAGTACTTC.

The CDR3 sequence: CASSYLGYLVGGTEAFF. The CDR3 DNA follows: TGTGCCAGCAGTTACCTGGGATACCTCGTCGGGGGCACTGAAGCTTTCTTT. The chain combines TRBV6-2 or TRBV6-3 with TRBJ1-1, with a tentative D call TRBD1 (5 bases). The CDR3 is made up of 17 amino acids. Deletions cut 2 bases from V and 4 bases from J, with 20 bases between. The germline V gene encodes CDR1 MNHEY and CDR2 SVGEGT.

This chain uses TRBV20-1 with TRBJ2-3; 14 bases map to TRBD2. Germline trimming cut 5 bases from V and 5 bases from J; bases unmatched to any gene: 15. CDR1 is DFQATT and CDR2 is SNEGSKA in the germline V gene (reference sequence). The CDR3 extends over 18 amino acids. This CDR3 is CSALRRLAGGQVGDTQYF. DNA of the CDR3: TGCAGTGCTCTACGAAGACTAGCGGGGGGGCAGGTTGGAGATACGCAGTATTTT.

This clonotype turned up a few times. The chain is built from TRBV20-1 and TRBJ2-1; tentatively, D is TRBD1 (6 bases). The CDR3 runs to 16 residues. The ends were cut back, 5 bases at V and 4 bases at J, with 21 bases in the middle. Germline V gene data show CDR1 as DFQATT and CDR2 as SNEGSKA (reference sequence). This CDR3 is CSAAQIGQRGYNEQFF. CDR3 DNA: TGCAGTGCTGCCCAGATTGGACAGAGGGGGTACAATGAGCAGTTCTTC.

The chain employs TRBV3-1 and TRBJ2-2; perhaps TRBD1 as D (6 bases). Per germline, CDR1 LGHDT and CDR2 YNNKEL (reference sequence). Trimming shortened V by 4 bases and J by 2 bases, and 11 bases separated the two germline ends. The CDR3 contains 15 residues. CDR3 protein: CASSLGHDNTGELFF. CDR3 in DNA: TGTGCCAGCAGCCTGGGACATGATAACACCGGGGAGCTGTTTTTT.

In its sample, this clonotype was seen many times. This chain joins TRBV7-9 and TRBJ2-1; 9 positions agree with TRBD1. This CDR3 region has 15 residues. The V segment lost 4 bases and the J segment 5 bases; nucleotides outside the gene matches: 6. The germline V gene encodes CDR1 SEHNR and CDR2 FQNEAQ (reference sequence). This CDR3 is CASSSGQGWNNEQFF. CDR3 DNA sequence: TGTGCCAGCAGCTCAGGACAGGGGTGGAACAATGAGCAGTTCTTC.

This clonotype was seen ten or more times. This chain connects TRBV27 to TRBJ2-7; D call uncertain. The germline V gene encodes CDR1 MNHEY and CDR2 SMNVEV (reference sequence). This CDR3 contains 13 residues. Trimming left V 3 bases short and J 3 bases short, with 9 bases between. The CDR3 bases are TGTGCCAGCAGTTTGGAGTGGCGCTACGAGCAGTACTTC. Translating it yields CASSLEWRYEQYF.

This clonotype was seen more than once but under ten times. CDR3: CASSDASGGTSSTDTQYF. DNA of the CDR3: TGTGCCAGCAGTGACGCTAGCGGGGGGACCTCTAGCACAGATACGCAGTATTTT. The V gene is TRBV2, the J gene TRBJ2-3; 11 bases map to TRBD2. Germline V gives CDR1 SNHLY, CDR2 FYNNEI. Trimming cost V 3 bases and J 0 bases; bases outside gene matches: 8. This CDR3 comprises 18 residues. Full variable domain (remainder filled in from reference TRBV2 and TRBJ2-3): EPEVTQTPSHQVTQMGQEVILRCVPISNHLYFYWYRQILGQKVEFLVSFYNNEISEKSEIFDDQFSVERPDGSNFTLKIRSTKLEDSAMYFCASSDASGGTSSTDTQYFGPGTRLTVL.

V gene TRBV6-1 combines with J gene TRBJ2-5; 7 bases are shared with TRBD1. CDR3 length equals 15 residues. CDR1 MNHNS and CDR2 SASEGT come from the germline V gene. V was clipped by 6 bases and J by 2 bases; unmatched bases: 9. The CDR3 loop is CASRLQGSRQETQYF. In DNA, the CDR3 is TGTGCCAGCAGGCTACAGGGGAGTCGGCAAGAGACCCAGTACTTC.

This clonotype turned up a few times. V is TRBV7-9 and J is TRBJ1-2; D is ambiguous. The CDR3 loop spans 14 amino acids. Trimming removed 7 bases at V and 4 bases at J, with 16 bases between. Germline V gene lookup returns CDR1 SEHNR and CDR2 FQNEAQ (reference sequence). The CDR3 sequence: CASTPDGMVYGYTF. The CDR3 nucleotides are TGTGCCAGCACCCCTGACGGAATGGTCTATGGCTACACCTTC.